A selection of T cell receptor beta chains follows, all from one sample in a study of CD8+ T cells in alopecia areata. This table comes from immunoSEQ multiplex PCR, and its TCRdb copy is limited to in-frame clones, with some not included. This table holds roughly 210,000 clones, roughly two fifths found once. Sequencing used CD4+ T cells sorted from blood, obtained at approximately week 39, from a patient treated with tofacitinib. The receptors were sampled from a human donor with alopecia areata. The CDR3 runs from the conserved cysteine through the conserved F or W. Each record gives: clone size, V gene, J gene, D gene, CDR3 length, CDR3 DNA, CDR3 protein. A D gene is named only where the DNA matches it firmly. Size values are once, few and many counts, or a class for expanded clones, and some rows have none.

>many|TRBV7-2|TRBJ2-1|-|15
TGTGCCAGCAGCTTAGCCGGTAGCTCCTACAATGAGCAGTTCTTC
CASSLAGSSYNEQFF
>-|TRBV9|TRBJ2-3|TRBD2|15
TGTGCCAGCAGCTTATTAGCGGGAGTATCAGATACGCAGTATTTT
CASSLLAGVSDTQYF
>-|TRBV4-1|TRBJ2-2|TRBD2|16
TGCGCCAGCAGCCAAGTCGGGCTAGCGGACACCGGGGAGCTGTTTTTT
CASSQVGLADTGELFF
>few|TRBV29-1|TRBJ2-7|TRBD2|13
TGCAGCGTAGCGGGGGAGCAATTATACGAGCAGTACTTC
CSVAGEQLYEQYF
>-|TRBV15|TRBJ2-1|TRBD1|14
TGTGCCACCAGCAGCTTGGGACAGGGCAATGAGCAGTTCTTC
CATSSLGQGNEQFF
>-|TRBV29-1|TRBJ1-4|-|13
TGCAGCGTTTTTCTGCCGGTTAATGAAAAACTGTTTTTT
CSVFLPVNEKLFF
>once|TRBV6-5|TRBJ2-3|-|13
TGTGCCAGCAGCTTTGGGACCACAGATACGCAGTATTTT
CASSFGTTDTQYF
>-|TRBV30|TRBJ1-5|-|14
TGTGCCTGGAGCCGACTTAAGGGGAATCAGCCCCAGCATTTT
CAWSRLKGNQPQHF
>-|TRBV5-1|TRBJ2-3|TRBD2|14
TGCGCCAGCAAGCGGGAGACTAGCACAGATACGCAGTATTTT
CASKRETSTDTQYF
>few|TRBV28|TRBJ1-5|-|15
TGTGCCAGCATAAGTGAGGGACGAGGCAATCAGCCCCAGCATTTT
CASISEGRGNQPQHF
>-|TRBV9|TRBJ2-1|-|13
TGTGCCAGCAGCGTACACCCCCTCAATGAGCAGTTCTTC
CASSVHPLNEQFF
>-|TRBV7-9|TRBJ2-1|-|13
TGTGCCAGCAGCCAAAATCTAGTGAATGAGCAGTTCTTC
CASSQNLVNEQFF
>-|TRBV4-3|TRBJ2-7|-|13
TGCGCCAGCAGCCAAGATTACGGCTACGAGCAGTACTTC
CASSQDYGYEQYF
>-|TRBV7-8|TRBJ2-4|TRBD1|14
TGTGCCAGCAGCTTGACAGGGGGGAAAAACATTCAGTACTTC
CASSLTGGKNIQYF
>few|TRBV6-5|TRBJ2-5|-|13
TGTGCCAGCAGTTACTCCCATGGCGAGACCCAGTACTTC
CASSYSHGETQYF
>-|TRBV13|TRBJ2-5|TRBD2|18
TGTGCCAGCAGCTTAGGTCCCGGGACTAGCGGAGGACAAGAGACCCAGTACTTC
CASSLGPGTSGGQETQYF
>-|TRBV30|TRBJ2-3|-|14
TGTGCCTGGAGTTTCACCCTCCGCGGAGATACGCAGTATTTT
CAWSFTLRGDTQYF
>-|TRBV30|TRBJ1-4|-|12
TGTGCCTGGAGTGTAGGTAATGAAAAACTGTTTTTT
CAWSVGNEKLFF
>-|TRBV5-1|TRBJ2-3|-|12
TGCGCCAGCAGCCCTACCACAGATACGCAGTATTTT
CASSPTTDTQYF
>-|TRBV30|TRBJ1-1|-|15
TGTGCCTGGAGACGCTTGGGCTTCCTGAACACTGAAGCTTTCTTT
CAWRRLGFLNTEAFF
>-|TRBV29-1|TRBJ2-1|-|14
TGCAGCGCCCCAGGTAGCGCGTCCTACAATGAGCAGTTCTTC
CSAPGSASYNEQFF
>-|TRBV29-1|TRBJ2-5|-|13
TGCAGCGCCCCACAGGGCCCGTCAGGGACCCAGTACTTC
CSAPQGPSGTQYF
>few|TRBV18|TRBJ1-2|TRBD1|16
TGTGCCAGCTCACCACGGGACAAGGAGGGGGCGCCTGGCTACACCTTC
CASSPRDKEGAPGYTF
>few|TRBV7-2|TRBJ1-4|-|15
TGTGCCAGCAGCCCACGCGGGGGGGAGGGTGAAAAACTGTTTTTT
CASSPRGGEGEKLFF
>-|TRBV7-2|TRBJ1-1|TRBD1|13
TGTGCCAGCAGCACGGACAGGGGCACTGAAGCTTTCTTT
CASSTDRGTEAFF
>-|TRBV2|TRBJ2-1|TRBD1|13
TGTGCCAGCAAAAGGGGACAGAACAATGAGCAGTTCTTC
CASKRGQNNEQFF
>-|TRBV18|TRBJ2-6|-|17
TGTGCCAGCTCACCACCGGACCTCCTCTCTGGGGCCAACGTCCTGACTTTC
CASSPPDLLSGANVLTF
>-|TRBV7-9|TRBJ2-7|-|11
TGTGCCAGCAGCACTTCCGCGGTGCAGTACTTC
CASSTSAVQYF
>-|TRBV18|TRBJ1-2|-|13
TGTGCCAGCTCACCGGGGGTGTCAAGTGGCTACACCTTC
CASSPGVSSGYTF
>-|TRBV7-2|TRBJ2-3|-|15
TGTGCCAGCGCGCTAGCGCTAAGGGAAGGAGATACGCAGTATTTT
CASALALREGDTQYF
>-|TRBV30|TRBJ1-4|-|14
TGTGCCTGGAATCAGGGCGAGAGAGATGAAAAACTGTTTTTT
CAWNQGERDEKLFF
>few|TRBV14|TRBJ2-1|TRBD2|17
TGTGCCAGCAGCCAAGGGAGCCTAGCGGGGCCTCTCACTGAGCAGTTCTTC
CASSQGSLAGPLTEQFF
>once|TRBV2|TRBJ2-5|-|13
TGTGCCAGCAGGAAAAGACAGCAAGAGGCCCAGTACTTC
CASRKRQQEAQYF
>few|TRBV7-2|TRBJ2-1|TRBD1|15
TGTGCCAGCAGCCCGGGGGACAGGGGCTACAATGAGCAGTTCTTC
CASSPGDRGYNEQFF
>-|TRBV29-1|TRBJ2-3|TRBD2|14
TGCAGCGCCGGCGTAGCGGGAGTAACAGATACGCAGTATTTT
CSAGVAGVTDTQYF
>-|TRBV4-1|TRBJ2-3|TRBD1|16
TGCGCCAGCAGCCCGATGACAGGGGGCAGAACAGATACGCAGTATTTT
CASSPMTGGRTDTQYF
>-|TRBV28|TRBJ1-5|-|13
TGTGCCAGCACCGAACGGATCAATCAGCCCCAGCATTTT
CASTERINQPQHF
>many|TRBV28|TRBJ1-2|-|14
TGTGCCAGCAGTTTGCCCCGGCAGAGCTATGGCTACACCTTC
CASSLPRQSYGYTF